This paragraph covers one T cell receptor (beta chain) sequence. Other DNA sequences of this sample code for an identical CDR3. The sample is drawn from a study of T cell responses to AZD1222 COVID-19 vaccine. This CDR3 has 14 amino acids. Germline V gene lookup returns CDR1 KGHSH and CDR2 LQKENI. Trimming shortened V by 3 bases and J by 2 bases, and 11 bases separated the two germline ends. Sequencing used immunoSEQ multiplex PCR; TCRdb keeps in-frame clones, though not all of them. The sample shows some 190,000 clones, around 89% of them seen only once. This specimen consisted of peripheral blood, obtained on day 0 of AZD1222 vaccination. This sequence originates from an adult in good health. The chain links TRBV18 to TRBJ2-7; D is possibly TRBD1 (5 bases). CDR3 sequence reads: CASSPQGRAYEQYF. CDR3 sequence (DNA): TGTGCCAGCTCACCCCAGGGAAGGGCCTACGAGCAGTACTTC.